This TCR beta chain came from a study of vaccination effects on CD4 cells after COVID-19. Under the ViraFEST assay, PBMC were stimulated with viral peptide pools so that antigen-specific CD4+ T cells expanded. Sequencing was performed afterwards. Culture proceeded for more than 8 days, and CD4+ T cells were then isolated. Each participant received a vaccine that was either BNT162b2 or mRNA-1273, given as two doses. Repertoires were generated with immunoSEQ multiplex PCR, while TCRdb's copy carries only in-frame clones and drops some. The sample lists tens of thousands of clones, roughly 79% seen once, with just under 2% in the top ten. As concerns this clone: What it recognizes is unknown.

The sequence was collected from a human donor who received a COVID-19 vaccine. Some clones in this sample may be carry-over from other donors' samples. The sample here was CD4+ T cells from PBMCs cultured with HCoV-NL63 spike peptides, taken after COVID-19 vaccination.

The CDR3 sequence is CASSPQAFTPSGANVLTF. The CDR3 region has the DNA TGTGCCAGCAGCCCCCAGGCCTTTACCCCATCTGGGGCCAACGTCCTGACTTTC. The chain links TRBV7-7 to TRBJ2-6; D ambiguous. CDR3 length equals 18 residues. Trimming pared 5 bases from V and 1 base from J, leaving 18 bases between. The germline CDR1 and CDR2 sequences are SSHAT and FNYEAQ (reference sequence).